This TCR beta chain was observed in a study of blood T cell repertoires in COVID-19. Study background: PBMCs, B-cell-depleted T cells, or T cells were the source of the cDNA or gDNA that made up the material.

The CDR3 length is 16 residues. From germline, CDR1 is LNHDA and CDR2 SQIVND (reference sequence). With V trimmed by 6 bases and J by 9 bases, 16 bases remained unmatched. Some clones are missing from TCRdb's copy, which holds only in-frame ones; the method was immunoSEQ multiplex PCR. The data hold roughly 68,000 clones, with 90% observed a single time. Sequenced: peripheral blood. The clonotype was recovered from a man in his forties or fifties with COVID-19, enrolled during active disease. The chain recombines TRBV19 with TRBJ2-1, with 8 nucleotides matching TRBD1. The chain's CDR3 is CASRPTGEPYYGEQFF. Written as DNA, the CDR3 is TGTGCCAGTAGACCGACAGGGGAGCCCTACTACGGTGAGCAGTTCTTC.